The rows below give T cell receptor beta chains drawn from one sample of a study of blood T cell repertoires in COVID-19. Clones were sequenced by immunoSEQ multiplex PCR, and TCRdb holds only the in-frame ones, with some missing. The repertoire holds 150,000 to 250,000 clones, with about 95% as singletons. Sequencing input: peripheral blood. The receptors derive from a man aged 25 to 45 with COVID-19, enrolled during active disease. Both conserved end residues are part of each CDR3. A D gene is named only where the DNA matches it firmly.

>TRBV6-6|TRBJ2-5|.
CASRQDPQETQYF
TGTGCCAGCAGACAGGACCCCCAAGAGACCCAGTACTTC
>TRBV6-6|TRBJ1-2|TRBD1
CASSTNDRVYGYTF
TGTGCCAGCAGTACGAACGACAGGGTATATGGCTACACCTTC
>TRBV5-5|TRBJ1-1|TRBD1
CASSFGGQVQEAFF
TGTGCCAGCAGCTTTGGGGGACAGGTGCAAGAAGCTTTCTTT
>TRBV5-1|TRBJ2-5|.
CASSSLRETQYF
TGCGCCAGCAGTAGCCTACGGGAGACCCAGTACTTC
>TRBV9|TRBJ2-7|TRBD2
CASSVGGLAGDYEQYF
TGTGCCAGCAGCGTAGGTGGACTAGCGGGTGACTACGAGCAGTACTTC
>TRBV6-5|TRBJ1-5|.
CASSSYRDRNQPQHF
TGTGCCAGCAGTTCCTACAGGGATCGCAATCAGCCCCAGCATTTT
>TRBV3-1/TRBV3-2|TRBJ1-6|TRBD1
CASSQPTGWDSPLHF
TGTGCCAGCAGCCAACCGACAGGGTGGGATTCACCCCTCCACTTT
>TRBV14|TRBJ2-2|TRBD2
CASSQVRLAGGANTGELFF
TGTGCCAGCAGCCAAGTGAGGCTAGCGGGGGGAGCGAACACCGGGGAGCTGTTTTTT
>TRBV5-6|TRBJ2-5|TRBD2
CASSHSGGEETQYF
TGTGCCAGCAGCCACAGCGGGGGGGAAGAGACCCAGTACTTC
>TRBV6-4|TRBJ2-3|TRBD1
CASSEEGTGLDTQYF
TGTGCCAGCAGCGAAGAAGGGACAGGACTAGATACGCAGTATTTT
>TRBV7-9|TRBJ1-3|.
CASSPPLGDGNTIYF
TGTGCCAGCAGCCCCCCTTTAGGGGATGGAAACACCATATATTTT
>TRBV7-9|TRBJ1-4|.
CASSPRWAGDEKLFF
TGTGCCAGCAGCCCGCGTTGGGCAGGGGATGAAAAACTGTTTTTT
>TRBV2|TRBJ2-5|TRBD1
CASSEETGVTQYF
TGTGCCAGCAGTGAAGAGACAGGGGTGACCCAGTACTTC
>TRBV9|TRBJ2-2|.
CASSVDPGGGAVGGELFF
TGTGCCAGCAGCGTAGACCCAGGTGGGGGGGCGGTCGGCGGGGAGCTGTTTTTT
>TRBV6-2/TRBV6-3|TRBJ1-1|.
CASSYQPVGNTEAFF
TGTGCCAGCAGTTATCAACCCGTCGGGAACACTGAAGCTTTCTTT
>TRBV6-5|TRBJ2-7|TRBD1
CASSTDRVSYEQYF
TGTGCCAGCAGTACTGACAGGGTTTCCTACGAGCAGTACTTC
>TRBV11-2|TRBJ1-1|.
CASSSPHLWNTEAFF
TGTGCCAGCAGCTCCCCACACCTTTGGAACACTGAAGCTTTCTTT
>TRBV5-5|TRBJ2-7|.
CASSFVAGDSYEQYF
TGTGCCAGCAGCTTTGTGGCAGGGGATAGCTACGAGCAGTACTTC
>TRBV19|TRBJ2-3|.
CASSADSTDTQYF
TGTGCCAGTTCAGCGGATTCTACAGATACGCAGTATTTT
>TRBV30|TRBJ1-1|.
CAWGAGSMNTEAFF
TGTGCCTGGGGGGCAGGTTCCATGAACACTGAAGCTTTCTTT
>TRBV29-1|TRBJ1-3|.
CSVAQVFGNTIYF
TGCAGCGTCGCACAGGTTTTCGGAAACACCATATATTTT
>TRBV5-1|TRBJ2-5|.
CASSFQGEETQYF
TGCGCCAGCAGCTTCCAGGGTGAGGAGACCCAGTACTTC
>TRBV7-3|TRBJ1-1|TRBD1
CASSQTGGNTEAFF
TGTGCCAGCAGCCAGACAGGGGGGAACACTGAAGCTTTCTTT
>TRBV10-2|TRBJ1-2|.
CASSESAGIHGYTF
TGCGCCAGCAGTGAGTCGGCGGGGATCCATGGCTACACCTTC
>TRBV24-1|TRBJ1-4|.
CATSETDGEKLFF
TGTGCCACCAGTGAAACCGACGGGGAAAAACTGTTTTTT
>TRBV7-3|TRBJ2-5|TRBD2
CASSPGLAGAPRETQYF
TGTGCCAGCAGCCCCGGACTAGCGGGGGCCCCCCGGGAGACCCAGTACTTC
>TRBV10-1|TRBJ2-2|TRBD1
CASRRKPGQRPTGELFF
TGCGCCAGCAGAAGAAAACCGGGACAGCGACCCACCGGGGAGCTGTTTTTT
>TRBV5-1|TRBJ1-1|.
CASSLDGKLNTEAFF
TGCGCCAGCAGCTTGGATGGCAAGTTAAACACTGAAGCTTTCTTT
>TRBV24-1|TRBJ1-1|TRBD1
CAKDREENTEAFF
TGTGCCAAGGACAGGGAGGAAAACACTGAAGCTTTCTTT
>TRBV6-5|TRBJ2-7|.
CASSRFQGAYEQYF
TGTGCCAGCAGCAGGTTTCAAGGGGCCTACGAGCAGTACTTC
>TRBV4-2|TRBJ1-5|TRBD1
CASSLQGAGSNQPQHF
TGTGCCAGCAGCCTGCAGGGGGCGGGAAGCAATCAGCCCCAGCATTTT
>TRBV11-3|TRBJ2-7|TRBD2
CASSLRAGASYEQYF
TGTGCCAGCAGCCTCCGAGCGGGGGCCTCCTACGAGCAGTACTTC
>TRBV5-4|TRBJ2-1|TRBD2
CASSLASSGGYNEQFF
TGTGCCAGCAGCTTGGCCAGTAGCGGGGGATACAATGAGCAGTTCTTC
>TRBV6-1|TRBJ1-6|.
CASSEQGGSPLHF
TGTGCCAGCAGTGAACAGGGTGGTTCACCCCTCCACTTT
>TRBV6-6|TRBJ2-3|TRBD2
CATSTSGGADTQYF
TGTGCCACCTCGACTAGCGGGGGCGCAGATACGCAGTATTTT
>TRBV5-6|TRBJ2-5|TRBD2
CASSSSGGAGETQYF
TGTGCCAGCAGCTCTAGCGGGGGGGCAGGTGAGACCCAGTACTTC
>TRBV3-1/TRBV3-2|TRBJ1-1|.
CASSEVVRDTEAFF
TGTGCCAGCAGCGAGGTCGTCCGGGACACTGAAGCTTTCTTT
>TRBV19|TRBJ2-5|TRBD1
CASSIGGQGAETQYF
TGTGCCAGTAGTATAGGGGGACAGGGTGCGGAGACCCAGTACTTC
>TRBV28|TRBJ1-1|.
CASSLVNPRTEAFF
TGTGCCAGCAGTTTGGTGAATCCGAGGACTGAAGCTTTCTTT
>TRBV5-4|TRBJ2-1|TRBD1
CASSLGQGVGYNEQFF
TGTGCCAGCAGCTTGGGTCAGGGGGTAGGCTACAATGAGCAGTTCTTC